The clone carrying this T cell receptor beta chain was counted ten times or more. The time point denotes: after trial treatment. The treatment is: LDRT plus nivolumab, ipilimumab, low-dose cyclophosphamide and aspirin (RACIN trial). Gene-specific TRAV and TRBV primers were used for first-strand cDNA, covering alpha and beta chains. With a constant-region primer and a V-primer adapter, TCRs were subjected to roughly 20 PCR cycles of amplification. TCRdb re-called the reads with MiXCR, one entry per CDR3 protein. Of around 80,000 distinct CDR3 sequences listed, around a sixth are singletons. The record originates from a study of low-dose radiotherapy and immunotherapy resistance in tumors. The overall study: Treatment of Cohort 1 consisted of 0.5 Gy per fraction every 2 weeks, adding up to 6.5 Gy.

The CDR3 length is 17 residues. Germline CDR1 and CDR2: MNHEY and SVGAGI. Trimming removed 5 bases from V and 4 bases from J; junction bases left unmatched: 8. The rearrangement links TRBV6-5 to TRBJ2-5; 15 bases are shared with TRBD2. This TCR was recovered from a male donor with prostate cancer. Sequencing was performed on PBMCs, taken after low-dose radiotherapy plus immunotherapy. CDR3 in DNA: TGTGCCAGCAGTCACCTCCCGGGACTAGCGGGGGGAGAGACCCAGTACTTC. It encodes CASSHLPGLAGGETQYF.